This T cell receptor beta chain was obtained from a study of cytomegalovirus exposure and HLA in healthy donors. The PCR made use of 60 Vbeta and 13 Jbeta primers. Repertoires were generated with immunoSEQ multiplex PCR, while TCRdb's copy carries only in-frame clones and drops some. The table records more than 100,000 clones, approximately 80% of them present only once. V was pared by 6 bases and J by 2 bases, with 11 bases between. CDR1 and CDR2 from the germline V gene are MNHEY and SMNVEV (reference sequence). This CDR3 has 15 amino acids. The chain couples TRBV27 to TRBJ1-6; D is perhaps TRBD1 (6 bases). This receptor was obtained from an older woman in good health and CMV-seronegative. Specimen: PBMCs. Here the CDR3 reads CASREGQTYNSPLHF. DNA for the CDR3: TGTGCCAGCAGGGAAGGACAGACCTATAATTCACCCCTCCACTTT.